A selection of T cell receptor beta chains follows, all from one sample in a study of PD-1 blockade in classical Hodgkin lymphoma. Assay: immunoSEQ multiplex PCR; the TCRdb copy retains only in-frame clones and omits some. The sample lists fewer than 35,000 clones, approximately 90% seen once, with 0.25% to 0.35% in the top ten. The input for sequencing was CD4+ T cells from blood, taken before the fourth cycle of nivolumab. The receptor source for this set is a human donor with classical Hodgkin lymphoma. CDR3s include the opening cysteine and the closing phenylalanine or tryptophan. Fields, in order: J gene, V gene, clone size, D gene, CDR3 DNA, CDR3 protein. D genes are given only for firm matches. Expanded clones get a size class; other rows say once, few or many, or leave the size out.

>TRBJ1-4|TRBV7-2|NA|NA
TGTGCCAGCAGCGCTACCGGGGCCGATAATGAAAAACTGTTTTTT
CASSATGADNEKLFF
>TRBJ2-5|TRBV5-1|NA|TRBD1
TGCGCCAGCAGCCTACAGGGGGAAGAGACCCAGTACTTC
CASSLQGEETQYF
>TRBJ2-7|TRBV5-4|NA|TRBD2
TGTGCCAGCAGCTGGAGCGGGGTTCCTCCCTACGAGCAGTACTTC
CASSWSGVPPYEQYF
>TRBJ1-1|TRBV18|NA|NA
TGTGCCAGCTCACCCAGACCGACAGACACTGAAGCTTTCTTT
CASSPRPTDTEAFF
>TRBJ2-7|TRBV7-9|NA|NA
TGTGCCAGCAGCGTCAGCTACGAGCAGTACTTC
CASSVSYEQYF
>TRBJ1-1|TRBV5-1|NA|TRBD1
TGCGCCAGCAGCCACGGGACAGGGAGGAACACTGAAGCTTTCTTT
CASSHGTGRNTEAFF
>TRBJ2-1|TRBV9|NA|TRBD2
TGTGCCAGCACCCCTAGCGGGTGGAGCTCCTACAATGAGCAGTTCTTC
CASTPSGWSSYNEQFF
>TRBJ2-7|TRBV6-1|NA|TRBD2
TGTGCCAGCACGGGAGGGATTACCTACGAGCAGTACTTC
CASTGGITYEQYF
>TRBJ2-6|TRBV11-3|NA|NA
TGTGCCAGCACCCCCTTCCCGGGGCCCTCTGGGGCCAACGTCCTGACTTTC
CASTPFPGPSGANVLTF
>TRBJ1-3|TRBV5-4|NA|NA
TGTGCCAGCAGCTTGGTTGGAGGGAGGTCTGGAAACACCATATATTTT
CASSLVGGRSGNTIYF
>TRBJ1-1|TRBV25-1|NA|NA
TGTGCCAGCAGTGAACCTGGAATTGCTGAAGCTTTCTTT
CASSEPGIAEAFF
>TRBJ2-5|TRBV14|once|TRBD2
TGTGCCAGCAGCGACCGACGACTAGCGGGAGTCGAGACCCAGTACTTC
CASSDRRLAGVETQYF
>TRBJ2-1|TRBV19|NA|TRBD2
TGTGCCAGTAGTATAATTCGAATTGGGACTAGCGGGGTCAATGAGCAGTTCTTC
CASSIIRIGTSGVNEQFF
>TRBJ1-6|TRBV5-1|NA|NA
TGCGCCAGCAGCTTGGAGGCTACACCAAATTCACCCCTCCACTTT
CASSLEATPNSPLHF
>TRBJ1-3|TRBV5-5|NA|TRBD1
TGTGCCAGCAGCTCCACAGGGGGCATCGGAAACACCATATATTTT
CASSSTGGIGNTIYF
>TRBJ2-5|TRBV5-4|few|NA
TGTGCCAGCAGCTGGGTGGGTAACATGGAGACCCAGTACTTC
CASSWVGNMETQYF
>TRBJ2-1|TRBV9|NA|NA
TGTGCCAGCAGCGTAGCGGAGGCCTACAATGAGCAGTTCTTC
CASSVAEAYNEQFF
>TRBJ2-1|TRBV7-2|NA|TRBD2
TGTGCCAGCAGCTTAGGAGCGGGAGCGACGAATGAGCAGTTCTTC
CASSLGAGATNEQFF
>TRBJ1-3|TRBV19|NA|NA
TGTGCCAGTAGTACCCAGTTCTCTGGAAACACCATATATTTT
CASSTQFSGNTIYF
>TRBJ1-3|TRBV5-5|NA|NA
TGTGCCAGCAGCCTTGGCGACTTCCCTGGAAACACCATATATTTT
CASSLGDFPGNTIYF
>TRBJ2-2|TRBV30|NA|TRBD2
TGTGCCTGGAGCCCCCGACTAGCGGGGGACACCGGGGAGCTGTTTTTT
CAWSPRLAGDTGELFF
>TRBJ2-2|TRBV4-1|NA|NA
TGCGCCAGCAGCAGGGGCCCGGGACCCGGGGAGCTGTTTTTT
CASSRGPGPGELFF
>TRBJ2-1|TRBV9|NA|TRBD2
TGTGCCAGCAGCCTCCCCCGGACTAGCGGGTTGAGAGCCTACAATGAGCAGTTCTTC
CASSLPRTSGLRAYNEQFF
>TRBJ2-3|TRBV5-4|NA|TRBD2
TGTGCCAGCAGTCACCCGGGACTAGCGGCAGCAGATACGCAGTATTTT
CASSHPGLAAADTQYF
>TRBJ1-2|TRBV19|NA|NA
TGTGCCAGTAGTATAGCGTTGACAGACTATGGCTACACCTTC
CASSIALTDYGYTF
>TRBJ1-2|TRBV30|NA|TRBD1
TGTGCCACAAGGGGGACAGCTAACTATGGCTACACCTTC
CATRGTANYGYTF
>TRBJ1-5|TRBV4-2|NA|NA
TGTGCCAGCAGCCTTGGCACCGGCAATCAGCCCCAGCATTTT
CASSLGTGNQPQHF
>TRBJ1-5|TRBV30|NA|NA
TGTGCCTGGAGGGAAGGGTTCTATCCAAATCAGCCCCAGCATTTT
CAWREGFYPNQPQHF
>TRBJ1-2|TRBV7-2|NA|NA
TGTGCCAGCAGCAAAGAGGGCTTAGGGGGCTACACCTTC
CASSKEGLGGYTF
>TRBJ2-3|TRBV5-1|NA|NA
TGCGCCAGCAGTTTAGGGGATGTGGCAGATACGCAGTATTTT
CASSLGDVADTQYF
>TRBJ1-2|TRBV4-1|NA|TRBD1
TGCGCCAGCAGCGTAGGGACAGCTAACTATGGCTACACCTTC
CASSVGTANYGYTF
>TRBJ1-2|TRBV4-1|NA|NA
TGCGCCAGCAGCCAACCTCAAGGTGGGTATGGCTACACCTTC
CASSQPQGGYGYTF
>TRBJ2-3|TRBV5-1|NA|TRBD1
TGCGCCAGCAGCTCCCGCCTAAGGACAGGGGGGACAGATACGCAGTATTTT
CASSSRLRTGGTDTQYF
>TRBJ2-1|TRBV11-3|NA|TRBD2
TGTGCCAGCAGCTTAGTACCCCCGGGGGCGGGAGGGACCTACAATGAGCAGTTCTTC
CASSLVPPGAGGTYNEQFF
>TRBJ1-1|TRBV11-2|NA|NA
TGTGCCAGCAGCTTAGAACAGGTTGGCACTGAAGCTTTCTTT
CASSLEQVGTEAFF
>TRBJ2-3|TRBV7-9|NA|NA
TGTGCCAGCAGCTTTCTAGCAGATACGCAGTATTTT
CASSFLADTQYF
>TRBJ2-7|TRBV14|NA|NA
TGTGCCAGCAGCCAAGAGGGACCACTTAGTTCCCTCTCCTACGAGCAGTACTTC
CASSQEGPLSSLSYEQYF
>TRBJ2-2|TRBV4-1|NA|NA
TGCGCCAGCAGCCGAACCTCGGCACCGGGACTCTCGAGGGTCACCGGGGAGCTGTTTTTT
CASSRTSAPGLSRVTGELFF
>TRBJ1-2|TRBV7-9|few|TRBD1
TGTGCCAGCAGCTCCCGGGGACAGGACTATGGCTACACCTTC
CASSSRGQDYGYTF
>TRBJ2-2|TRBV27|NA|TRBD2
TGTGCCAGCAGTTTACCGCTAGCGGCCAACACCGGGGAGCTGTTTTTT
CASSLPLAANTGELFF
>TRBJ1-1|TRBV29-1|NA|TRBD1
TGCAGCGTTGAGACCCGGGACAGGGGGGCTACTGAAGCTTTCTTT
CSVETRDRGATEAFF
>TRBJ2-2|TRBV28|once|TRBD1
TGTGCCAGCAGGTCTCAGGGGGCCGCCGGGGAGCTGTTTTTT
CASRSQGAAGELFF
>TRBJ2-5|TRBV6-6|few|NA
TGTGCCAGCAGTCAGACTAGTACCGGGGAGACCCAGTACTTC
CASSQTSTGETQYF
>TRBJ2-5|TRBV9|NA|NA
TGTGCCAGCAACCGTCACAGACAGGTCGAGACCCAGTACTTC
CASNRHRQVETQYF
>TRBJ2-7|TRBV28|NA|TRBD2
TGTGCCAGCAGTCAAGCGACTAGCGGGACCACCTACGAGCAGTACTTC
CASSQATSGTTYEQYF
>TRBJ1-5|TRBV4-1|NA|NA
TGCGCCAGCAGCCAAGATCGTGGAGCAGGGTTGAATCAGCCCCAGCATTTT
CASSQDRGAGLNQPQHF
>TRBJ2-7|TRBV27|NA|TRBD1
TGTGCCAGCAGTCGTTATTCGACAGGGGCCTACGAGCAGTACTTC
CASSRYSTGAYEQYF
>TRBJ2-7|TRBV2|once|TRBD1
TGTGCCAGCAGGAAATCCGGGACAGACTACTACGAGCAGTACTTC
CASRKSGTDYYEQYF
>TRBJ2-3|TRBV5-5|NA|NA
TGTGCCAGCAGCGCACTTGGCAGTACGCAGTATTTT
CASSALGSTQYF
>TRBJ1-1|TRBV5-6|NA|NA
TGTGCCAGCAGCTTGGACAGGGAAGCTTTCTTT
CASSLDREAFF
>TRBJ2-7|TRBV30|NA|NA
TGTGCCTGTATCGGATCCTACGAGCAGTACTTC
CACIGSYEQYF